The text below deals with one T cell receptor (beta chain). What it binds is not known. This entry is derived from a study of T cell responses to AZD1222 COVID-19 vaccine. Study-level results: With dominance at 160-218 and 743-854, vaccine-associated CD4 TCRs spanned spike.

Data came from immunoSEQ multiplex PCR; TCRdb stores just in-frame clones and leaves some out. The table includes 110,000 to 150,000 clones, 70% to 90% detected once. The germline gives CDR1 MDHEN, CDR2 SYDVKM. Trimming cost V 1 base and J 4 bases; bases outside gene matches: 4. CDR3 size: 16 residues. The sequence derives from an adult in good health. The chain couples TRBV28 to TRBJ2-5; 12 nucleotides match TRBD2. The sample here was peripheral blood, taken on day 0 of AZD1222 vaccination. This CDR3 reads CASSLLASGGGETQYF. Written as DNA, the CDR3 is TGTGCCAGCAGTTTATTGGCTAGCGGGGGGGGAGAGACCCAGTACTTC.